These 19 T cell receptor beta chains originate from one sample sequenced in a study of T-cell memory formation after mild COVID-19. One entry per CDR3 protein results from TCRdb running MiXCR on the 5' RACE reads. This table holds a few hundred thousand distinct CDR3 sequences, 15% found once. Sequencing was done on a sample of PBMCs or a T cell subset sorted from them (not recorded which). These TCRs come from a man aged 18 to 29 who had mild COVID-19 (a few samples of this study predate the infection). Cell type and time point are not known.

This clonotype was seen a few times. The chain links TRBV6-5 to TRBJ1-4, with a possible D match to TRBD1 (5 bases). V was clipped by 3 bases and J by 5 bases, with 13 bases between them. Per the germline V gene, CDR1 is MNHEY and CDR2 is SVGAGI. The CDR3 has 15 residues. The CDR3 region is CASSYSRGTNEKLFF. The CDR3 nucleotides are TGTGCCAGCAGTTATTCTCGGGGCACCAATGAAAAACTGTTTTTT.

The rearrangement joins TRBV6-6 to TRBJ1-2; D gene uncertain. V lost 6 bases and J 7 bases, leaving 9 bases between the germline ends. The CDR3 loop spans 11 amino acids. From germline, CDR1 is MNHNY and CDR2 SVGAGI (reference sequence). CDR3 amino acids: CASRVSSGYTF. The CDR3 DNA reads TGTGCCAGCAGGGTGTCTTCTGGCTACACCTTC.

The CDR3 is CASSLNGLAGANNEQFF. The DNA for the CDR3 is TGTGCCAGCAGCCTTAACGGGCTAGCGGGGGCTAACAATGAGCAGTTCTTC. The genes are TRBV7-8 and TRBJ2-1; 10 bases fit TRBD2. Germline trimming cut 5 bases from V and 5 bases from J; bases unmatched to any gene: 12. Per the germline V gene, CDR1 is SGHVS and CDR2 is FQNEAQ. There are 17 residues in the CDR3.

This clonotype was seen a few times. This chain links TRBV7-2 with TRBJ2-7; 10 bases fit TRBD1. The CDR3 runs to 17 residues. The germline V gene has CDR1 SGHTA and CDR2 FQGNSA. With V trimmed by 0 bases and J by 7 bases, 12 bases remained unmatched. The CDR3 spells CASSLATGQGNPLEQYF. CDR3 DNA: TGTGCCAGCAGCTTAGCCACGGGACAGGGGAATCCTCTGGAGCAGTACTTC.

This clonotype was counted between two and nine times. The gene calls are TRBV6-1 and TRBJ2-5; maybe TRBD2 (6 bases). Germline lookup yields CDR1 MNHNS and CDR2 SASEGT. This CDR3 has 13 amino acids. With 7 bases removed from V and 3 bases from J, the gap between germline ends came to 12 bases. The CDR3 region has the DNA TGTGCCAGCAAGGGCGGGGTTGAAGAGACCCAGTACTTC. Residues: CASKGGVEETQYF.

In this sample, this clonotype turned up a few times. The J gene is TRBJ1-5, the V gene TRBV6-5; a weak D match, TRBD1 (5 bases). Germline V lookup: CDR1 MNHEY, CDR2 SVGAGI. The CDR3 is 14 residues long. Trimming removed 6 bases at V and 4 bases at J, with 13 bases between. In DNA, the CDR3 is TGTGCCAGCAGGAAGACAGCTCGTAATCAGCCCCAGCATTTT. Protein product: CASRKTARNQPQHF.

CDR3 in amino acids: CASSLQPQGLYNEQFF. In nucleotides, the CDR3 is TGTGCCAGCAGCCTACAACCACAGGGCTTATACAATGAGCAGTTCTTC. The chain combines TRBV14 with TRBJ2-1, with D possibly matching TRBD1 (6 bases). The V gene's germline CDR1 is SGHDN and CDR2 FVKESK. This CDR3 comprises 16 residues. Trimming took off 4 bases at V and 4 bases at J, with 17 bases between the two ends.

This clonotype has only a few counts. This sequence joins TRBV7-9 and TRBJ2-5, with 7 positions matching TRBD1. The CDR3 is 13 residues long. Unmatched junction bases numbered 7, after V lost 8 bases and J lost 4 bases. Germline V gives CDR1 SEHNR, CDR2 FQNEAQ (reference sequence). Here the CDR3 reads CASLQGPLETQYF. The CDR3 region has the DNA TGTGCCAGCTTACAGGGGCCGCTAGAGACCCAGTACTTC.

The V and J genes are TRBV6-5 and TRBJ2-2; 7 bases line up with TRBD1. The CDR3 spans 13 residues. The germline gives CDR1 MNHEY, CDR2 SVGAGI. V shed 6 bases and J 6 bases; nucleotides not matched to a gene: 4. CDR3 sequence reads: CASRGQASGELFF. In nucleotides, the CDR3 is TGTGCCAGCAGAGGACAGGCTTCCGGGGAGCTGTTTTTT.

In this sample, this clonotype turned up a few times. The V gene is TRBV12-3 or TRBV12-4, the J gene TRBJ1-2, with unresolved D. Trimming shortened V by 4 bases and J by 6 bases, and 6 bases separated the two germline ends. CDR3 length equals 11 residues. Written as DNA, the CDR3 is TGTGCCAGCAGTTACCTACATGGCTACACCTTC. This gives the protein CASSYLHGYTF.

The J gene is TRBJ1-5, the V gene TRBV11-2; TRBD1 matches 9 bases. The V gene end was trimmed by 1 base and the J gene end by 9 bases; junction bases not matched to a gene: 4. Germline values: CDR1 SGHAT, CDR2 FQNNGV. The CDR3 covers 14 residues. The CDR3 nucleotides are TGTGCCAGCAGCTTAGGACAGGGGGGTTGGCCCCAGCATTTT. Translation: CASSLGQGGWPQHF.

The V gene is TRBV24-1, the J gene TRBJ2-2; TRBD1 might be the D (6 bases). This CDR3 has 13 residues. Per the germline V gene, CDR1 is KGHDR and CDR2 is SFDVKD. V gave up 3 bases and J gave up 6 bases, with 7 bases separating them. In DNA form, the CDR3 reads TGTGCCACCAGTGATCCAGGGGCCGGGGAGCTGTTTTTT. It yields the protein CATSDPGAGELFF.

This clonotype has just a few counts. The genes are TRBV6-5 and TRBJ1-1; D ambiguous. This CDR3 is 12 amino acids long. Per the germline V gene, CDR1 is MNHEY and CDR2 is SVGAGI. Trimming pared 6 bases from V and 8 bases from J, leaving 13 bases between. CDR3 in amino acids: CASRQGRTEAFF. The CDR3 DNA is TGTGCCAGCAGACAAGGACGGACCGAAGCTTTCTTT.

This clonotype was counted between two and nine times. The chain carries TRBV4-3 and TRBJ2-5; unclear D gene. The CDR3 runs to 15 residues. Germline V gene data show CDR1 as LGHNA and CDR2 as YSLEER. Trimming left V 2 bases short and J 0 bases short, with 10 bases between. As DNA, the CDR3 is TGCGCCAGCAGCCAATCAATGGGATACCAAGAGACCCAGTACTTC. It codes for CASSQSMGYQETQYF.

In its sample, this clonotype was seen once. The rearrangement uses TRBV13 and TRBJ2-3, with 13 bases that match TRBD2. Germline loops: CDR1 PRHDT, CDR2 FYEKMQ (reference sequence). J gave up 5 bases and V 5 bases, and 7 bases lay outside the gene matches. This CDR3 comprises 16 residues. The CDR3 sequence: CASSQLAGGPEDTQYF. CDR3 nucleotides: TGTGCCAGCAGCCAACTAGCGGGGGGGCCTGAAGATACGCAGTATTTT.

In its sample, this clonotype was seen a few times. The rearrangement links TRBV7-9 to TRBJ1-5; TRBD1 is a possible D gene (6 bases). The CDR3 has 13 residues. Trimming stripped 11 bases from V and 4 bases from J, with 15 bases between. Per the germline V gene, CDR1 is SEHNR and CDR2 is FQNEAQ (reference sequence). CDR3 region: CAVPGDNNQPQHF. CDR3 DNA: TGTGCCGTACCCGGGGACAATAATCAGCCCCAGCATTTT.

J is TRBJ2-7 and V is TRBV5-6; possibly TRBD1 for D (5 bases). The CDR3 is 15 residues long. With 4 bases removed from V and 0 bases from J, the gap between germline ends came to 14 bases. Germline V lookup: CDR1 SGHDT, CDR2 YYEEEE. CDR3 DNA sequence: TGTGCCAGCAGCGTGGGGCAGCTACTCTCCTACGAGCAGTACGTC. Protein product: CASSVGQLLSYEQYV.

The V gene is TRBV18, the J gene TRBJ2-6, with TRBD1 matching over 9 bases. The CDR3 covers 18 residues. Germline V gene data show CDR1 as KGHSH and CDR2 as LQKENI. Trimming removed 3 bases from V and 1 base from J; junction bases left unmatched: 7. The CDR3 protein is CASSPWGQGTSGANVLTF. The CDR3 nucleotides read TGTGCCAGCTCACCCTGGGGACAGGGAACTTCTGGGGCCAACGTCCTGACTTTC.

The V and J genes are TRBV24-1 and TRBJ1-2; D not resolved. V was pared by 4 bases and J by 4 bases, with 3 bases between. CDR3 length equals 11 residues. Germline V CDR1 and CDR2: KGHDR, SFDVKD. Here the CDR3 DNA reads TGTGCCACCAGTGACGGCTATGGCTACACCTTC. This codes for CATSDGYGYTF.